A single sample is the source of the 27 T cell receptor beta chains below, sequenced in a study of T cell responses to AZD1222 COVID-19 vaccine. Assay used: immunoSEQ multiplex PCR; TCRdb lists only in-frame clones, some missing. The table lists 120,000 or so clones, 70% to 90% of them singletons, with roughly 3% in the top ten. The specimen comprised peripheral blood, sampled on day 0 of AZD1222 vaccination. These receptors all come from an adult in good health.

The chain links TRBV5-1 to TRBJ2-1; TRBD2 aligns across 7 bases. The ends lost 2 bases at V and 5 bases at J; junction bases unmatched: 4. CDR1 is SGHRS, CDR2 YFSETQ, per germline. There are 14 residues in the CDR3. The CDR3 DNA is TGCGCCAGCAGCTTATGGCTAGCGGACAATGAGCAGTTCTTC. As protein: CASSLWLADNEQFF.

The chain links TRBV5-6 to TRBJ1-2; D perhaps matches TRBD1 (6 bases). There are 15 residues in the CDR3. Trimming cost V 4 bases and J 5 bases, with 18 bases left between them. Per the germline V gene, CDR1 is SGHDT and CDR2 is YYEEEE. The CDR3 loop reads CASSPEWGARYGYTF. For the CDR3, the DNA is TGTGCCAGCAGCCCAGAGTGGGGGGCTAGGTATGGCTACACCTTC.

The rearrangement uses TRBV19 and TRBJ1-2; 7 bases are a match to TRBD1. J gave up 3 bases and V 6 bases, and 10 bases lay outside the gene matches. Germline V lookup: CDR1 LNHDA, CDR2 SQIVND (reference sequence). The CDR3 extends over 15 amino acids. The CDR3 sequence: CASSLDRESYYGYTF. The CDR3 DNA reads as TGTGCCAGTAGCCTCGACAGGGAAAGTTACTATGGCTACACCTTC.

Here the CDR3 reads CASSLTFTGGTEAFF. The CDR3 DNA is TGTGCCAGCAGCTTAACGTTTACAGGGGGCACTGAAGCTTTCTTT. The chain carries TRBV9 and TRBJ1-1, with 8 bases that match TRBD1. This CDR3 spans 15 amino acids. Germline loops: CDR1 SGDLS, CDR2 YYNGEE. The V and J ends lost 4 bases and 4 bases, in that order; junction bases with no gene match: 9. Combining the CDR3 with reference TRBV9 and TRBJ1-1 gives the whole variable domain DSGVTQTPKHLITATGQRVTLRCSPRSGDLSVYWYQQSLDQGLQFLIQYYNGEERAKGNILERFSAQQFPDLHSELNLSSLELGDSALYFCASSLTFTGGTEAFFGQGTRLTVV.

The V and J genes are TRBV5-1 and TRBJ2-7; D gene uncertain. Per the germline V gene, CDR1 is SGHRS and CDR2 is YFSETQ. The CDR3 is made up of 16 amino acids. The ends were cut back, 0 bases at V and 7 bases at J, with 20 bases in the middle. CDR3 loop: CASSLGARSSLGEQYF. CDR3 in DNA: TGCGCCAGCAGCTTGGGTGCTCGCTCGTCCTTGGGGGAGCAGTACTTC.

This sequence joins TRBV7-8 and TRBJ1-1; TRBD1 might be the D (5 bases). Germline V lookup: CDR1 SGHVS, CDR2 FQNEAQ. V gave up 3 bases and J gave up 2 bases, with 10 bases separating them. The CDR3 is 14 residues long. Here the CDR3 reads CASSFRQPNTEAFF. The CDR3 bases are TGTGCCAGCAGCTTCCGACAGCCTAACACTGAAGCTTTCTTT.

This clone occurred a few times. J is TRBJ1-2 and V is TRBV20-1; no clear D. Trimming removed 6 bases at V and 2 bases at J, with 7 bases between. The CDR3 is 11 amino acids. Germline V CDR1 and CDR2: DFQATT, SNEGSKA (reference sequence). The CDR3, as DNA: TGCAGTGCCGATCGCAACTATGGCTACACCTTC. The encoded protein is CSADRNYGYTF.

The J gene is TRBJ1-2, the V gene TRBV15; D is uncertain. The CDR3 sequence is 12 residues long. The V end was cut by 3 bases, the J end by 1 base, with 3 bases between. Looked up from germline, CDR1 is LNHNV and CDR2 is YYDKDF (reference sequence). DNA of the CDR3: TGTGCCACCAGCAGGGATAACTATGGCTACACCTTC. Encoded protein: CATSRDNYGYTF.

This chain uses TRBV5-1 with TRBJ1-2; 7 nucleotides align to TRBD1. Germline CDR1 is SGHRS and CDR2 is YFSETQ. The CDR3 has 14 amino acids. The junction had 3 bases not matched to a gene; V was cut back by 0 bases and J by 4 bases. This chain's CDR3 is CASSLGTGLYGYTF. The CDR3, as DNA: TGCGCCAGCAGCTTGGGGACAGGCCTCTATGGCTACACCTTC.

The rearrangement links TRBV9 to TRBJ2-7; D not certain. The germline gives CDR1 SGDLS, CDR2 YYNGEE. Between the trimmed V and J ends, which lost 3 bases and 5 bases, there was a span of 9 bases. This CDR3 region has 12 residues. The CDR3 coding sequence is TGTGCCAGCAGCGGTCCATCCGACGAGCAGTACTTC. Translated, it gives CASSGPSDEQYF.

Here the CDR3 DNA reads TGTGCCAGCTCACGAGGACAGGGGAACACTGAAGCTTTCTTT. It is translated as CASSRGQGNTEAFF. The chain uses TRBV18 and TRBJ1-1; 8 bases map to TRBD1. Looked up from germline, CDR1 is KGHSH and CDR2 is LQKENI. CDR3 length: 14 residues. J lost 1 base, V lost 4 bases, and 2 bases had no gene match.

This clone has a single count. The chain links TRBV7-2 to TRBJ1-4, with TRBD1 matching 8 bases. This CDR3 has 19 amino acids. With V trimmed by 4 bases and J by 0 bases, 13 bases remained unmatched. Germline V gene data show CDR1 as SGHTA and CDR2 as FQGNSA. In DNA form, the CDR3 reads TGTGCCAGCAGCTCACCCCCGGGACAGGTCGTTGCAACTAATGAAAAACTGTTTTTT. It yields the protein CASSSPPGQVVATNEKLFF.

The rearrangement links TRBV5-1 to TRBJ2-1, with 12 bases fitting TRBD2. J lost 3 bases, V lost 5 bases, and 9 bases had no gene match. The germline gives CDR1 SGHRS, CDR2 YFSETQ. The CDR3 spans 17 residues. The CDR3 is CASSFTLTSGSYNEQFF. CDR3 nucleotides: TGCGCCAGCAGTTTTACTCTGACTAGCGGGAGCTACAATGAGCAGTTCTTC.

This clone came up a few times. One end of the junction fails to match germline, which may point to a read error. This chain joins TRBV7-7 and TRBJ2-1, with 10 bases lining up with TRBD1. The germline V gene has CDR1 SSHAT and CDR2 FNYEAQ (reference sequence). The CDR3 runs to 16 residues. This chain's CDR3 is CASSLGGQGKFNEQFF. CDR3 in DNA: TGTGCTAGCAGCTTAGGGGGACAGGGGAAATTCAATGAGCAGTTCTTC. Looking up the rest from reference TRBV7-7 and TRBJ2-1 gives the full variable domain: GAGVSQSPRYKVTKRGQDVTLRCDPISSHATLYWYQQALGQGPEFLTYFNYEAQPDKSGLPSDRFSAERPEGSISTLTIQRTEQRDSAMYRCASSLGGQGKFNEQFFGPGTRLTVL.

V and J are TRBV11-2 and TRBJ2-5, with D possibly being TRBD2 (5 bases). Looked up from germline, CDR1 is SGHAT and CDR2 is FQNNGV. Trimming took off 0 bases at V and 6 bases at J, with 14 bases between the two ends. CDR3 length equals 15 residues. CDR3 loop: CASSLDGLGWQTQYF. As DNA, the CDR3 is TGTGCCAGCAGCTTAGACGGACTCGGCTGGCAGACCCAGTACTTC.

The V and J genes are TRBV29-1 and TRBJ2-7; D is unresolved. V was cut by 4 bases and J by 4 bases, with 14 bases left in between. CDR3 length: 13 residues. Germline CDR1 reads SQVTM; CDR2 reads ANQGSEA. CDR3: CSVAKGQGYEQYF. CDR3 coding DNA: TGCAGCGTTGCCAAAGGGCAAGGGTACGAGCAGTACTTC.

This rearrangement joins TRBV6-5 to TRBJ2-5; weak D call: TRBD1 (6 bases). Deletions cut 4 bases from V and 3 bases from J, with 15 bases between. The CDR3 loop spans 15 amino acids. In germline, CDR1 is MNHEY, CDR2 SVGAGI. The CDR3 sequence is CASSSRTETKETQYF. The DNA of the CDR3 is TGTGCCAGCAGTTCCAGGACAGAGACGAAAGAGACCCAGTACTTC.

This clone was seen a few times. The chain employs TRBV28 and TRBJ1-1; possibly TRBD1 for D (5 bases). The CDR3 covers 13 residues. Germline V gene data show CDR1 as MDHEN and CDR2 as SYDVKM. The V end lost 3 bases, the J end lost 5 bases, and 10 bases lay between the germline ends. The CDR3 region is CASSFLRGTEAFF. The CDR3 DNA follows: TGTGCCAGCAGTTTCTTAAGGGGAACTGAAGCTTTCTTT.

This chain links TRBV6-5 with TRBJ1-2, with 7 bases lining up with TRBD1. CDR1 is MNHEY, CDR2 SVGAGI, per germline. Germline trimming cut 0 bases from V and 0 bases from J; bases unmatched to any gene: 1. The CDR3 is made up of 15 amino acids. CDR3 sequence (DNA): TGTGCCAGCAGTTACTCGACAGGGCCTAACTATGGCTACACCTTC. Translation: CASSYSTGPNYGYTF.

The chain employs TRBV6-5 and TRBJ2-7; D gene uncertain. Between the trimmed V and J ends, which lost 6 bases and 1 base, there was a span of 16 bases. CDR3 size: 15 residues. Germline CDR1 and CDR2: MNHEY and SVGAGI. The CDR3 spells CASSGSIDKSYEQYF. The CDR3 DNA sequence: TGTGCCAGCAGCGGTAGTATAGACAAGTCCTACGAGCAGTACTTC.

V usage is TRBV7-7 and J usage is TRBJ2-6; D is uncertain. This CDR3 spans 15 amino acids. Trimming stripped 5 bases from V and 5 bases from J, with 13 bases between. Germline-derived CDR1 and CDR2 are SSHAT and FNYEAQ (reference sequence). Here the CDR3 DNA reads TGTGCCAGCAGCCTGCCACAAAGTCGGGCCAACGTCCTGACTTTC. Translated: CASSLPQSRANVLTF.

The rearrangement links TRBV11-3 to TRBJ2-3; D remains unclear. V was clipped by 1 base and J by 2 bases, with 7 bases between them. The CDR3 totals 14 residues. Germline V gene lookup returns CDR1 SGHNT and CDR2 YENEEA. As DNA, the CDR3 is TGTGCCAGCAGCTTAGGGCAGGCCACAGATACGCAGTATTTT. Its translation: CASSLGQATDTQYF.

This chain joins TRBV9 and TRBJ2-7; D perhaps matches TRBD2 (6 bases). The germline V gene encodes CDR1 SGDLS and CDR2 YYNGEE. The CDR3 spans 14 residues. With 3 bases removed from V and 1 base from J, the gap between germline ends came to 11 bases. The CDR3 here is CASSDGTHSYEQYF. Here the CDR3 DNA reads TGTGCCAGCAGCGACGGGACTCATTCCTACGAGCAGTACTTC.

This sequence joins TRBV5-1 and TRBJ1-1; tentative D call: TRBD1 (6 bases). Looked up from germline, CDR1 is SGHRS and CDR2 is YFSETQ. CDR3 length equals 14 residues. The V and J ends lost 7 bases and 2 bases respectively, with 15 bases between them. Here the CDR3 DNA reads TGCGCCAGCTCGTGGGGGCCTAGTAACACTGAAGCTTTCTTT. Encoded protein: CASSWGPSNTEAFF.

The chain uses TRBV9 and TRBJ2-1; D ambiguous. Looked up from germline, CDR1 is SGDLS and CDR2 is YYNGEE. The ends were cut back, 0 bases at V and 5 bases at J, with 6 bases in the middle. CDR3 length: 13 amino acids. The CDR3 coding sequence is TGTGCCAGCAGCGTAGGGCCAAACAATGAGCAGTTCTTC. Amino acid sequence: CASSVGPNNEQFF.

The genes are TRBV15 and TRBJ2-5; no clear D. Germline V gene lookup returns CDR1 LNHNV and CDR2 YYDKDF (reference sequence). The CDR3 totals 12 residues. V was cut by 3 bases and J by 5 bases, with 7 bases left in between. The CDR3 loop is CATSSPRETQYF. CDR3 nucleotide sequence: TGTGCCACCAGCAGTCCCCGGGAGACCCAGTACTTC.

About this clone: Within the sample, other DNA sequences also encode this same CDR3. The chain recombines TRBV7-3 with TRBJ2-2, with unresolved D. The V gene lost 6 bases and the J gene lost 0 bases, with 2 bases spanning the gap. The length of the CDR3 is 12 residues. Germline lookup yields CDR1 SGHTA and CDR2 FQGTGA. The CDR3 coding sequence is TGTGCCAGCAGTTCGAACACCGGGGAGCTGTTTTTT. It translates to CASSSNTGELFF. The whole variable domain, remainder taken from reference TRBV7-3 and TRBJ2-2, is GAGVSQTPSNKVTEKGKYVELRCDPISGHTALYWYRQSLGQGPEFLIYFQGTGAADDSGLPNDRFFAVRPEGSVSTLKIQRTERGDSAVYLCASSSNTGELFFGEGSRLTVL.